Below, 20 T cell receptor beta chains from the same sample are listed, as sequenced in a study of T-cell memory formation after mild COVID-19. TCRdb called the 5' RACE reads again in MiXCR, with one record for every CDR3 protein. Of 250,000 to 350,000 distinct CDR3 sequences detected, under 20% appear once; the ten largest clones hold roughly 23%. The sample comprised PBMCs or a T cell subset sorted from them (not recorded which). Receptors were obtained from a man younger than 35 who had mild COVID-19 (a few samples of this study predate the infection). Cell type and time point are not known.

The chain employs TRBV24-1 and TRBJ2-3; 11 nucleotides align to TRBD2. The CDR3 spans 16 residues. Germline-derived CDR1 and CDR2 are KGHDR and SFDVKD. Trimming removed 7 bases from V and 4 bases from J; junction bases left unmatched: 9. CDR3 loop: CATSTNSGGASDTQYF. In DNA form, the CDR3 reads TGTGCCACCAGCACGAATAGCGGGGGGGCCTCAGATACGCAGTATTTT.

Only a few counts were recorded for this clonotype. This rearrangement joins TRBV6-5 to TRBJ2-3, with 8 bases fitting TRBD2. There are 16 residues in the CDR3. V dropped 2 bases and J dropped 0; count of bases not matched to a gene: 4. Germline assignment: CDR1 MNHEY and CDR2 SVGAGI. The CDR3 spells CASSYPTSGSTDTQYF. The CDR3 DNA follows: TGTGCCAGCAGTTACCCCACTAGCGGAAGCACAGATACGCAGTATTTT.

This clonotype was seen at least ten times. The chain is built from TRBV7-9 and TRBJ2-1; D is unclear. Trimming removed 5 bases at V and 7 bases at J, with 12 bases between. The CDR3 totals 13 residues. Per the germline V gene, CDR1 is SEHNR and CDR2 is FQNEAQ (reference sequence). This chain's CDR3 is CASSRPLRNEQFF. The CDR3 DNA is TGTGCCAGCAGCCGCCCCCTCAGGAATGAGCAGTTCTTC.

This clonotype was seen only once. The chain joins TRBV9 to TRBJ2-7; 10 nucleotides line up with TRBD1. The trim removed 4 bases at V and 2 bases at J, leaving 6 bases unmatched. Germline V gene data show CDR1 as SGDLS and CDR2 as YYNGEE. CDR3 length equals 15 residues. CDR3 nucleotide sequence: TGTGCCAGCAGCCTCGGGACAGGGGCTCCCTACGAGCAGTACTTC. It codes for CASSLGTGAPYEQYF.

This clonotype has more than one count but fewer than ten. The chain recombines TRBV6-6 with TRBJ2-2; TRBD1 matches 9 bases. CDR1 and CDR2 (germline): MNHNY, SVGAGI (reference sequence). J gave up 4 bases and V 6 bases, and 9 bases lay outside the gene matches. This CDR3 is built from 16 residues. The CDR3 region has the DNA TGTGCCAGCAGCAGGACCGGGACAGGGATCACCGGGGAGCTGTTTTTT. Translated: CASSRTGTGITGELFF.

This clonotype was counted only a few times. The gene calls are TRBV6-1 and TRBJ1-5; 10 bases fit TRBD1. After removal of 6 bases from V and 9 bases from J, the junction contained 14 bases not matched to a gene. The germline CDR1 and CDR2 sequences are MNHNS and SASEGT. The CDR3 has 16 residues. The CDR3 nucleotides read TGTGCCAGCAGAGGGATGGGGACAGGGGACTATCGGCCCCAGCATTTT. Translation: CASRGMGTGDYRPQHF.

This clonotype appeared a few times. The gene calls are TRBV4-1 and TRBJ2-1; 10 nucleotides agree with TRBD2. The length of the CDR3 is 16 residues. Losses at the gene ends were 1 base for V and 7 bases for J; bases not matched to a gene: 7. Germline V gives CDR1 MGHRA, CDR2 YSYEKL. This CDR3 is CASSQAYGLAENEQFF. In nucleotides, the CDR3 is TGCGCCAGCAGCCAAGCCTACGGACTAGCGGAAAATGAGCAGTTCTTC.

This clonotype was detected only a few times. The gene calls are TRBV12-3 or TRBV12-4 and TRBJ1-1, with a possible D match to TRBD1 (5 bases). V lost 3 bases to trimming and J lost 6 bases, with 17 bases between them. The CDR3 is 15 residues long. CDR3: CASSFGGERGSEAFF. The CDR3 DNA is TGTGCCAGCAGTTTTGGTGGCGAACGGGGGTCTGAAGCTTTCTTT.

This clonotype was seen repeatedly, ten times or more. V usage is TRBV6-2 or TRBV6-3 and J usage is TRBJ2-2; D call uncertain. The V end lost 7 bases, the J end lost 1 base, and 7 bases lay between the germline ends. This CDR3 comprises 13 residues. CDR1 MNHEY and CDR2 SVGEGT come from the germline V gene. The CDR3 here is CASKGWNTGELFF. Here the CDR3 DNA reads TGTGCCAGCAAGGGATGGAACACCGGGGAGCTGTTTTTT.

The chain has TRBV11-1 and TRBJ2-2, with D possibly matching TRBD1 (5 bases). This CDR3 spans 14 amino acids. Germline-derived CDR1 and CDR2 are SGHAT and FQDESV (reference sequence). The V end lost 5 bases, the J end lost 1 base, and 8 bases lay between the germline ends. CDR3 region: CASSATENTGELFF. In DNA, the CDR3 is TGTGCCAGCAGCGCGACAGAGAACACCGGGGAGCTGTTTTTT.

The sample holds a few counts of this clonotype. The chain has TRBV6-5 and TRBJ1-4, with D tentatively TRBD1 (5 bases). Germline lookup yields CDR1 MNHEY and CDR2 SVGAGI. There are 15 residues in the CDR3. V was trimmed by 6 bases and J by 11 bases, leaving 22 bases between them. The CDR3 DNA follows: TGTGCCAGCAGCGATACGGGACGGAGCCGTCTCAAACTGTTTTTT. Translating gives CASSDTGRSRLKLFF.

The V call is TRBV12-3 or TRBV12-4, the J call TRBJ1-2; tentative D call: TRBD1 (5 bases). The CDR3 contains 14 residues. Trimming left V 10 bases short and J 7 bases short, with 22 bases between. This chain's CDR3 is CATKSQQGFAGYTF. The CDR3 coding sequence is TGTGCCACCAAAAGTCAGCAGGGATTCGCTGGCTACACCTTC.

The chain recombines TRBV4-3 with TRBJ2-2; D may correspond to TRBD1 or TRBD2 (5 bases each). Germline CDR1 LGHNA, CDR2 YSLEER. CDR3 size: 21 residues. The ends were cut back, 0 bases at V and 0 bases at J, with 23 bases in the middle. CDR3 residues: CASSQDLISLLWGSNTGELFF. The CDR3 DNA reads TGCGCCAGCAGCCAAGATCTCATCTCTCTATTGTGGGGGTCGAACACCGGGGAGCTGTTTTTT.

V gene TRBV5-1 combines with J gene TRBJ2-7, with D possibly matching TRBD1 (6 bases). This CDR3 has 15 amino acids. The V gene lost 4 bases and the J gene lost 6 bases, with 20 bases spanning the gap. The germline CDR1 and CDR2 sequences are SGHRS and YFSETQ. The CDR3 DNA reads TGCGCCAGCAGCACCGGACAGTCTCGTACTATCGAGCAGTACTTC. Translation gives CASSTGQSRTIEQYF.

This clonotype showed up just a few times. V usage is TRBV5-1 and J usage is TRBJ2-2; D unclear. Trimming left V 4 bases short and J 4 bases short, with 11 bases between. Germline lookup yields CDR1 SGHRS and CDR2 YFSETQ. This CDR3 is built from 14 residues. DNA for the CDR3: TGCGCCAGCAGCCCCGTCGGTGGCACCGGGGAGCTGTTTTTT. Translating it yields CASSPVGGTGELFF.

This clonotype occurred a few times. The chain combines TRBV5-1 with TRBJ2-1; D ambiguous. This CDR3 comprises 13 residues. V was pared by 5 bases and J by 7 bases, with 13 bases between. In germline, CDR1 is SGHRS, CDR2 YFSETQ. CDR3 sequence (DNA): TGCGCCAGCAGTGAGCCTATCGGAAATGAGCAGTTCTTC. Translating it yields CASSEPIGNEQFF.

This chain connects TRBV7-2 to TRBJ2-5; D unresolved. Per the germline V gene, CDR1 is SGHTA and CDR2 is FQGNSA. V was trimmed by 2 bases and J by 5 bases, leaving 9 bases between them. The CDR3 consists of 13 residues. The CDR3 reads CASSLSFGETQYF. The CDR3 coding sequence is TGTGCCAGCAGCTTATCCTTTGGCGAGACCCAGTACTTC.

The rearrangement links TRBV4-1 to TRBJ1-2; perhaps TRBD1 as D (5 bases). Germline CDR1 is MGHRA and CDR2 is YSYEKL. Trimming removed 3 bases at V and 7 bases at J, with 18 bases between. CDR3 length: 15 amino acids. CDR3 in amino acids: CASSQPGTAMGGYTF. CDR3 nucleotides: TGCGCCAGCAGCCAGCCCGGGACGGCCATGGGTGGCTACACCTTC.

This clonotype was seen at least ten times. The chain couples TRBV6-5 to TRBJ2-1; D could derive from TRBD1 or TRBD2 (5 bases each). CDR3 length equals 14 residues. The V end lost 6 bases, the J end lost 7 bases, and 16 bases lay between the germline ends. Germline values: CDR1 MNHEY, CDR2 SVGAGI. The CDR3 here is CASRFSGTGNEQFF. The CDR3 coding sequence is TGTGCCAGCAGGTTCTCCGGGACCGGTAATGAGCAGTTCTTC.

There are many counts of this clonotype. The rearrangement joins TRBV7-3 to TRBJ2-3; D not resolved. V was cut by 1 base and J by 11 bases, with 10 bases left in between. The germline V gene has CDR1 SGHTA and CDR2 FQGTGA. The CDR3 spans 12 residues. The CDR3 here is CASSLNGVLQYF. CDR3 in DNA: TGTGCCAGCAGCTTAAATGGCGTTCTGCAGTATTTT.